The source of this TCR beta chain is a study of blood T cells in healthy people across ages. After removal of 4 bases from V and 3 bases from J, the junction contained 1 base not matched to a gene. Germline lookup yields CDR1 KGHDR and CDR2 SFDVKD. This CDR3 region has 14 residues. It was with a sample-barcoded 5' primer and a J-beta primer mix that a second PCR of about 7 to 12 cycles was run. TCRdb reprocessed the 5' RACE reads with MiXCR, giving one entry per CDR3 protein. The sample has about 510,000 distinct CDR3 sequences; roughly a quarter are singletons. Every participating donor contributed about 10 milliliters of peripheral blood through a draw. Another study also made use of these data, one on T cells of mothers and their children. From that report: The yield was over 9 million TCR beta CDR3 reads from each mother and around 3.3 million from each child.

Sequences were obtained from blood. The TCR sequence derives from a boy aged 2 to 9 in good health. This chain uses TRBV24-1 with TRBJ2-3; 9 nucleotides match TRBD1. This CDR3 reads CATSEQGATDTQYF. The CDR3 nucleotides are TGTGCCACCAGTGAACAGGGGGCGACAGATACGCAGTATTTT.